This TCR beta chain was recovered during a study of siplizumab effects on memory and regulatory T cells. Findings and caveats of the study: The study found that mappable alloreactive CD4+ clones averaged about 70% Treg-derived with siplizumab and over 25% in controls. Naive or memory phenotype was unassignable for roughly 75-97% of proliferating CD4+ or CD8+ clones. A small minority of alloreactive clones were mapped to unstimulated subsets.

This clone was counted a single time. Its antigen remains unknown. Assays were performed on roughly 94,000 TCR templates per sample. Assay: immunoSEQ multiplex PCR; the TCRdb copy retains only in-frame clones and omits some. The sample records some 100,000 clones, more than 95% being singletons. CDR1 and CDR2 from the germline V gene are SGHVS and FNYEAQ. The CDR3 runs 13 residues. The V end lost 2 bases, the J end lost 12 bases, and 14 bases lay between the germline ends. The receptor was derived from a human donor in good health. The V gene is TRBV7-6, the J gene TRBJ2-1, with D unclear. Source material: naive CD4+ T cells sorted from blood. The CDR3 bases are TGTGCCAGCAGCTTATCCCCGCTCCTTAGGCAGTTCTTC. Translated, it gives CASSLSPLLRQFF.